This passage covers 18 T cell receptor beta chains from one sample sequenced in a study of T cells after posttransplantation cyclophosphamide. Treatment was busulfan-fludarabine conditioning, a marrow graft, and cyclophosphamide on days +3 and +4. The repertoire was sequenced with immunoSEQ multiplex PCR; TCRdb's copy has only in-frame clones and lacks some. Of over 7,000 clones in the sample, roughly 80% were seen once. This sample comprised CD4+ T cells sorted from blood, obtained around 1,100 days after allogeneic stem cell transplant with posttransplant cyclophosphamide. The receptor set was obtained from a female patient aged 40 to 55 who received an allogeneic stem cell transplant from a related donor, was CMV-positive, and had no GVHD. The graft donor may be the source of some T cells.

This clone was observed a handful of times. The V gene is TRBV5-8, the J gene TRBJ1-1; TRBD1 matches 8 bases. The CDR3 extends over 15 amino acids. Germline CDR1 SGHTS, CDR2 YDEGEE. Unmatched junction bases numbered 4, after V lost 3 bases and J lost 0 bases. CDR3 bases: TGTGCCAGCAGCTACGACAGGGGAATGAACACTGAAGCTTTCTTT. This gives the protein CASSYDRGMNTEAFF.

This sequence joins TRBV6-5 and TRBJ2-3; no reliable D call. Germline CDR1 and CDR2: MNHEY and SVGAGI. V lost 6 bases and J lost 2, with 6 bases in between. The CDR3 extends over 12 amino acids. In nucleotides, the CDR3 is TGTGCCAGCAGACAGTTCACAGATACGCAGTATTTT. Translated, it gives CASRQFTDTQYF.

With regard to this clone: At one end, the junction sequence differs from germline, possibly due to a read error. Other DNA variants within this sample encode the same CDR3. CDR3 coding DNA: TGTGCCAGCAGCTTATCTCGGAGCTCCTATAATTCCCCCCTCCACTTT. It is translated as CASSLSRSSYNSPLHF. The chain recombines TRBV7-8 with TRBJ1-6; D uncertain. Germline CDR1 reads SGHVS; CDR2 reads FQNEAQ. This CDR3 is built from 16 residues.

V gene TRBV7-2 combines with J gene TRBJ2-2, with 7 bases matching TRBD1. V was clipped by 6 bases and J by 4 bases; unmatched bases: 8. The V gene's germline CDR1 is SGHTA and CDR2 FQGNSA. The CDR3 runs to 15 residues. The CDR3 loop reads CASRATGSVTGELFF. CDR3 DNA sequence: TGTGCCAGCAGGGCGACAGGGTCGGTCACCGGGGAGCTGTTTTTT.

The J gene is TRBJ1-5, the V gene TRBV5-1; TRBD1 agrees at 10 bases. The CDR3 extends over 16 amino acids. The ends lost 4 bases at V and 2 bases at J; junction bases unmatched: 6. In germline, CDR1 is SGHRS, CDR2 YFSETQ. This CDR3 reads CASSPGTGVGNQPQHF. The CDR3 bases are TGCGCCAGCAGCCCCGGGACAGGGGTCGGCAATCAGCCCCAGCATTTT.

The CDR3 DNA follows: TGTGCCAGCAGCGTTTTAGGGACAGACAGTTTCACAGATACGCAGTATTTT. Encoded protein: CASSVLGTDSFTDTQYF. The chain joins TRBV9 to TRBJ2-3; 7 nucleotides align to TRBD1. The CDR3 has 17 residues. Germline V gene data show CDR1 as SGDLS and CDR2 as YYNGEE. V was clipped by 2 bases and J by 2 bases; unmatched bases: 11.

As DNA, the CDR3 is TGTGCCAGCAGCTTAGGAGCGGGGGGAACCCAAGAGACCCAGTACTTC. Its protein product is CASSLGAGGTQETQYF. This chain joins TRBV11-2 and TRBJ2-5, with 9 positions matching TRBD2. The CDR3 totals 16 residues. Germline CDR1 and CDR2: SGHAT and FQNNGV. With V trimmed by 1 base and J by 1 base, 4 bases remained unmatched.

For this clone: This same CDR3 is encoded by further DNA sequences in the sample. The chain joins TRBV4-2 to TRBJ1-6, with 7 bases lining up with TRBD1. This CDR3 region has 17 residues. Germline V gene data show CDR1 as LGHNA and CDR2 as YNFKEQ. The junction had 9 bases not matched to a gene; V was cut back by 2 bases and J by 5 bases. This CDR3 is CASSQQDKGADNSPLHF. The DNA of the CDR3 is TGTGCCAGCAGCCAACAGGACAAGGGGGCGGATAATTCACCCCTCCACTTT.

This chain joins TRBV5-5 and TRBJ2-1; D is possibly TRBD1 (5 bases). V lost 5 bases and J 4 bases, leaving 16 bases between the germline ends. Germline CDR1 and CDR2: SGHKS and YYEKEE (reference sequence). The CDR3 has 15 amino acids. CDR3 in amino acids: CASSKDQGIYNEQFF. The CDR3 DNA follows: TGTGCCAGCAGTAAAGACCAGGGTATATACAATGAGCAGTTCTTC. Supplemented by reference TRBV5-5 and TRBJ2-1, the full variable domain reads DAGVTQSPTHLIKTRGQQVTLRCSPISGHKSVSWYQQVLGQGPQFIFQYYEKEERGRGNFPDRFSARQFPNYSSELNVNALLLGDSALYLCASSKDQGIYNEQFFGPGTRLTVL.

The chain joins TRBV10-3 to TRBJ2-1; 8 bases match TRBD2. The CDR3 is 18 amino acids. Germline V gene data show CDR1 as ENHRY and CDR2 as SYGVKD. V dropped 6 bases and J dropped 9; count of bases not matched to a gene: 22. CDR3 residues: CAIRGEAGGASIIGEQFF. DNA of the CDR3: TGTGCCATCAGGGGGGAAGCCGGGGGGGCATCGATTATAGGTGAGCAGTTCTTC.

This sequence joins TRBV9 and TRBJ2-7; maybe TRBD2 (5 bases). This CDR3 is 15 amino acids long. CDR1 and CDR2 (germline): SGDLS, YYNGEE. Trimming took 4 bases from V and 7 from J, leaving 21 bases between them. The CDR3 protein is CASSPQALEEGEQYF. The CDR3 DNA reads TGTGCCAGCAGCCCCCAGGCACTAGAGGAAGGGGAGCAGTACTTC.

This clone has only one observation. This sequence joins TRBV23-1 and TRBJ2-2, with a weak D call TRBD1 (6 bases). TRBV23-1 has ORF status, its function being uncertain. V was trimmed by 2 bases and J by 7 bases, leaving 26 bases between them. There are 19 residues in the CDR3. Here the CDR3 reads CASSQTNTYRDTHGGELFF. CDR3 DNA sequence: TGCGCCAGCAGTCAAACCAACACCTACAGGGACACTCATGGCGGGGAGCTGTTTTTT.

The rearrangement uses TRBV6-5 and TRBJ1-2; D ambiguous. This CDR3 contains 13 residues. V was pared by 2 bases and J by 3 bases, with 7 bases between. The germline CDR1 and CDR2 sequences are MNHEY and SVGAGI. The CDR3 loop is CASSYVLYYGYTF. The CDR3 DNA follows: TGTGCCAGCAGTTACGTCCTCTACTATGGCTACACCTTC.

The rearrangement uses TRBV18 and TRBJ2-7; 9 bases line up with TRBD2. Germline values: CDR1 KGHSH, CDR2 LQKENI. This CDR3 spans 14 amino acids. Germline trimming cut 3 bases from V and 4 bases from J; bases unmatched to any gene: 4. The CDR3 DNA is TGTGCCAGCTCACCTCCAGGACTAGCGTACGAGCAGTACTTC. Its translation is CASSPPGLAYEQYF.

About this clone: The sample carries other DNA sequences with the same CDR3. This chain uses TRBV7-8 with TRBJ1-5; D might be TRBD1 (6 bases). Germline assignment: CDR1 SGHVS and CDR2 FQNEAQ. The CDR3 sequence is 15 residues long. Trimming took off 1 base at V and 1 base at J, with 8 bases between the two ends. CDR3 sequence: CASSLDRASNQPQHF. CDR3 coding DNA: TGTGCCAGCAGCTTAGACAGGGCGAGCAATCAGCCCCAGCATTTT. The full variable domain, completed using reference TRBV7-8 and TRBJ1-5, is GAGVSQSPRYKVAKRGQDVALRCDPISGHVSLFWYQQALGQGPEFLTYFQNEAQLDKSGLPSDRFFAERPEGSVSTLKIQRTQQEDSAVYLCASSLDRASNQPQHFGDGTRLSIL.

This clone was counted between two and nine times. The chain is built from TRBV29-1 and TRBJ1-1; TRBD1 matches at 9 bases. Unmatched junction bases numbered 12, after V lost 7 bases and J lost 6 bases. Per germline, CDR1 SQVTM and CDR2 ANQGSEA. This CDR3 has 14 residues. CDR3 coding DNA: TGCAGCGGACAAAACAGGGGGCTGTTGGCTGAAGCTTTCTTT. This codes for CSGQNRGLLAEAFF. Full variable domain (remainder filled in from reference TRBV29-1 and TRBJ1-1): SAVISQKPSRDICQRGTSLTIQCQVDSQVTMMFWYRQQPGQSLTLIATANQGSEATYESGFVIDKFPISRPNLTFSTLTVSNMSPEDSSIYLCSGQNRGLLAEAFFGQGTRLTVV.

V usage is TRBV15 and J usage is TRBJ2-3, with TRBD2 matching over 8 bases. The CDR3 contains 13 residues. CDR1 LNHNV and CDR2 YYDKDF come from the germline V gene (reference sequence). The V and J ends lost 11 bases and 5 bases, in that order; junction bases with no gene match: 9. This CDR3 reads CASGGGREDTQYF. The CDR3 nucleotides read TGTGCCTCCGGGGGGGGGCGGGAAGATACGCAGTATTTT.

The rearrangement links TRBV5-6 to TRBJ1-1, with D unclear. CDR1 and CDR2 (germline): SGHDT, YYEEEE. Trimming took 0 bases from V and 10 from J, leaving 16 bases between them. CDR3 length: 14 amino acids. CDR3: CASSLERSALRAFF. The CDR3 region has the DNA TGTGCCAGCAGCTTGGAGCGGTCAGCCCTTAGAGCTTTCTTT. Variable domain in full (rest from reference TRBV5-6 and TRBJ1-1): DAGVTQSPTHLIKTRGQQVTLRCSPKSGHDTVSWYQQALGQGPQFIFQYYEEEERQRGNFPDRFSGHQFPNYSSELNVNALLLGDSALYLCASSLERSALRAFFGQGTRLTVV.